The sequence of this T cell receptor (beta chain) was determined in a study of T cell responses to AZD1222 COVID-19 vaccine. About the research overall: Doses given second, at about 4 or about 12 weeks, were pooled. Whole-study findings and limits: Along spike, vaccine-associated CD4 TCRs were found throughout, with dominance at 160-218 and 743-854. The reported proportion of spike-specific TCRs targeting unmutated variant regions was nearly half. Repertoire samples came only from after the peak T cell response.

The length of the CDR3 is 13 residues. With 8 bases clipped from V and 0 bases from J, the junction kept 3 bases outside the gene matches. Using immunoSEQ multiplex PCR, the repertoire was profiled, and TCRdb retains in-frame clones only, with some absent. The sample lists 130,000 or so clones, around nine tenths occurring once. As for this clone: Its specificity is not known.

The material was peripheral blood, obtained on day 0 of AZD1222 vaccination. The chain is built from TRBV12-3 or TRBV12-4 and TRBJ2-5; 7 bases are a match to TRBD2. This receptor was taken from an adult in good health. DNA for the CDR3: TGTGCCAGCTGGGGAGGGAACCAAGAGACCCAGTACTTC. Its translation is CASWGGNQETQYF.